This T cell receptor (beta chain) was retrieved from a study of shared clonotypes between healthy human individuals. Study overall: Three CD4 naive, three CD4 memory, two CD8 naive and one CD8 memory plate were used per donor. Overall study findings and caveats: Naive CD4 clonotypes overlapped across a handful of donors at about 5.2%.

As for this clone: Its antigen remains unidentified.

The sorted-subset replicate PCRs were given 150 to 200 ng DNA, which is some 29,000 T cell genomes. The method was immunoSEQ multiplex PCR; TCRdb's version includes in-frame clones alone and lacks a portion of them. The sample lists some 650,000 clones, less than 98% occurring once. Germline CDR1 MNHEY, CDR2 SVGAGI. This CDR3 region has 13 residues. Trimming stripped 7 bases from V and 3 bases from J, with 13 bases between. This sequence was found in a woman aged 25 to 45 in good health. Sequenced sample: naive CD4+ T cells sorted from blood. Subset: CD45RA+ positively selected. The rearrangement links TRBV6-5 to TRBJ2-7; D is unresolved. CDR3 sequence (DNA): TGTGCCAGCACCAACCCGCTGAACTACGAGCAGTACTTC. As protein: CASTNPLNYEQYF.